The 11 T cell receptor beta chains listed next were all sequenced from one sample in a study of blood T cell repertoires in COVID-19 (dated by TCRdb to about 2020). Libraries were constructed by the immunoSEQ multiplex PCR assay. Here the immuneACCESS table is served through TCRdb, limited to in-frame sequences with V and J called. Missing clones are a known gap in these copies; in checked studies unresolved V genes cover under half, and the rest lacks a known reason. This sample has 200,000 to 250,000 clones in its table, and approximately 86% of those were observed once. 3% to 3.5% of the sample comes from the top ten. The sequenced material came from peripheral blood. These receptors all come from a woman aged 30 to 39 who had recovered from COVID-19.

This clone appeared once. The chain combines TRBV15 with TRBJ2-1; a weak D match, TRBD1 (5 bases). Germline V lookup: CDR1 LNHNV, CDR2 YYDKDF (reference sequence). V was shortened by 3 bases and J by 5 bases, with 17 bases between the two germline ends. CDR3 length: 16 amino acids. The CDR3 sequence: CATSSRGSNMDNEQFF. CDR3 nucleotides: TGTGCCACCAGCAGTAGGGGTAGTAATATGGACAATGAGCAGTTCTTC.

The rearrangement links TRBV19 to TRBJ1-2; D is unclear. V lost 3 bases and J lost 4, with 6 bases in between. CDR1 and CDR2 (germline): LNHDA, SQIVND (reference sequence). This CDR3 is built from 12 residues. The CDR3 spells CASSISVYGYTF. CDR3 nucleotides: TGTGCCAGTAGTATTTCCGTCTATGGCTACACCTTC.

Written as DNA, the CDR3 is TGTGCCAGCAGCCAAGTACAATCCGGCTACACCTTC. Amino acid sequence: CASSQVQSGYTF. This chain joins TRBV3-1 (or the pseudogene TRBV3-2) and TRBJ1-2; D not resolved. The length of the CDR3 is 12 residues. CDR1 is LGHDT and CDR2 is YNNKEL in the germline V gene (reference sequence). Between the trimmed V and J ends, which lost 1 base and 8 bases, there was a span of 8 bases.

With regard to this clone: Other DNA sequences in this sample translate to the same CDR3. J is TRBJ1-6 and V is TRBV7-3; D not resolved. The CDR3 contains 13 residues. Germline V CDR1 and CDR2: SGHTA, FQGTGA. Trimming cost V 2 bases and J 7 bases, with 6 bases left between them. This chain's CDR3 is CASSLGGNSPLHF. In nucleotides, the CDR3 is TGTGCCAGCAGCTTAGGAGGAAATTCACCCCTCCACTTT. The variable domain in full, with the rest retrieved from reference TRBV7-3 and TRBJ1-6, is GAGVSQTPSNKVTEKGKYVELRCDPISGHTALYWYRQSLGQGPEFLIYFQGTGAADDSGLPNDRFFAVRPEGSVSTLKIQRTERGDSAVYLCASSLGGNSPLHFGNGTRLTVT.

The chain couples TRBV18 to TRBJ1-5, with D unclear. Germline lookup yields CDR1 KGHSH and CDR2 LQKENI. The CDR3 is made up of 15 amino acids. V was shortened by 0 bases and J by 0 bases, with 6 bases between the two germline ends. The DNA for the CDR3 is TGTGCCAGCTCACCACCGCCAGGTAGCAATCAGCCCCAGCATTTT. Its translation: CASSPPPGSNQPQHF.

The rearrangement joins TRBV9 to TRBJ2-2, with 10 bases identical to TRBD2. Germline assignment: CDR1 SGDLS and CDR2 YYNGEE. The CDR3 covers 17 residues. Unmatched junction bases numbered 3, after V lost 0 bases and J lost 1 base. CDR3 in DNA: TGTGCCAGCAGCGTAGAACCTAGCGGGGGGAACACCGGGGAGCTGTTTTTT. Its translation: CASSVEPSGGNTGELFF. The full variable domain, rest sourced from reference TRBV9 and TRBJ2-2, is DSGVTQTPKHLITATGQRVTLRCSPRSGDLSVYWYQQSLDQGLQFLIQYYNGEERAKGNILERFSAQQFPDLHSELNLSSLELGDSALYFCASSVEPSGGNTGELFFGEGSRLTVL.

The rearrangement joins TRBV28 to TRBJ1-5; 8 bases agree with TRBD1. CDR1 MDHEN and CDR2 SYDVKM come from the germline V gene. This CDR3 comprises 13 residues. The junction had 1 base not matched to a gene; V was cut back by 5 bases and J by 4 bases. CDR3 DNA sequence: TGTGCCAGCAGTGACAGGGGTAATCAGCCCCAGCATTTT. This encodes CASSDRGNQPQHF.

V usage is TRBV29-1 and J usage is TRBJ1-1; 9 bases agree with TRBD1. Germline values: CDR1 SQVTM, CDR2 ANQGSEA. The CDR3 loop spans 17 amino acids. V dropped 1 base and J dropped 3; count of bases not matched to a gene: 12. The CDR3 reads CSVEGKDRGTPYTEAFF. In DNA, the CDR3 is TGCAGCGTTGAAGGGAAGGACAGGGGCACACCTTACACTGAAGCTTTCTTT.

This clone was counted between two and nine times. The V call is TRBV6-5, the J call TRBJ2-2; D gene uncertain. Germline CDR1 MNHEY, CDR2 SVGAGI. The CDR3 has 12 residues. Trimming left V 10 bases short and J 5 bases short, with 11 bases between. The CDR3 region is CATHWPTGELFF. In DNA form, the CDR3 reads TGTGCCACCCATTGGCCTACCGGGGAGCTGTTTTTT.

The chain combines TRBV12-3 or TRBV12-4 with TRBJ2-1, with no clear D. Trimming took off 8 bases at V and 6 bases at J, with 8 bases between the two ends. The CDR3 is 11 residues long. This CDR3 reads CASGRSNEQFF. The CDR3, as DNA: TGTGCCAGCGGTCGGTCCAATGAGCAGTTCTTC.

The chain employs TRBV5-1 and TRBJ2-7; 9 bases are shared with TRBD1. The CDR3 sequence is 14 residues long. With V trimmed by 1 base and J by 4 bases, 3 bases remained unmatched. CDR1 is SGHRS and CDR2 is YFSETQ in the germline V gene. The CDR3 coding sequence is TGCGCCAGCAGCTTGACAGGGGGCCCTTACGAGCAGTACTTC. Translating gives CASSLTGGPYEQYF. Combining the CDR3 with reference TRBV5-1 and TRBJ2-7 gives the whole variable domain KAGVTQTPRYLIKTRGQQVTLSCSPISGHRSVSWYQQTPGQGLQFLFEYFSETQRNKGNFPGRFSGRQFSNSRSEMNVSTLELGDSALYLCASSLTGGPYEQYFGPGTRLTVT.